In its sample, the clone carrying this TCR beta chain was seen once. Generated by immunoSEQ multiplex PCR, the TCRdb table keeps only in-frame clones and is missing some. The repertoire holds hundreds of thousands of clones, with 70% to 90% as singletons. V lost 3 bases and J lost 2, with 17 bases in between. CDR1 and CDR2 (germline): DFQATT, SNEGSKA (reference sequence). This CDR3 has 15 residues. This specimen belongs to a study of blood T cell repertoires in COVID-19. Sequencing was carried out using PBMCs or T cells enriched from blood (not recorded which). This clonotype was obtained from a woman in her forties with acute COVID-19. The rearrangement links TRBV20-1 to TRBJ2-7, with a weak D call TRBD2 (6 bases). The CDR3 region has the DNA TGCAGTGCTAGTTATCCGGGACTTCCAACCTACGAGCAGTACTTC. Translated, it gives CSASYPGLPTYEQYF.